The 27 T cell receptor beta chains reported below all come from one sample, sequenced in a study of cytomegalovirus exposure and HLA in healthy donors. 60 Vbeta and 13 Jbeta primers were used in PCR. Libraries were prepared by immunoSEQ multiplex PCR; TCRdb keeps only in-frame clonotypes and omits some of them. Of about 150,000 clones in the sample, around 84% were seen once. Specimen: PBMCs. All receptors derive from a woman aged 18-29 years in good health and CMV-seronegative.

This clone was counted a few times. This chain joins TRBV7-2 and TRBJ1-1; tentative D call: TRBD1 (6 bases). V lost 1 base and J 6 bases, leaving 12 bases between the germline ends. The germline V gene has CDR1 SGHTA and CDR2 FQGNSA. CDR3 size: 14 residues. The DNA of the CDR3 is TGTGCCAGCAGCTTAGGGGTTGGACAGTCTGAAGCTTTCTTT. Translating it yields CASSLGVGQSEAFF.

The chain links TRBV2 to TRBJ2-5, with a tentative D call TRBD2 (6 bases). Trimming shortened V by 4 bases and J by 6 bases, and 12 bases separated the two germline ends. The CDR3 spans 13 residues. Germline assignment: CDR1 SNHLY and CDR2 FYNNEI. The CDR3 sequence is CASSVGTAQTQYF. The CDR3, as DNA: TGTGCCAGCAGTGTGGGGACTGCACAGACCCAGTACTTC.

The chain joins TRBV5-1 to TRBJ1-5; TRBD1 aligns across 8 bases. V lost 2 bases, J lost 9 bases, and 4 bases stayed unmatched. Germline assignment: CDR1 SGHRS and CDR2 YFSETQ. The CDR3 is made up of 13 amino acids. CDR3 coding DNA: TGCGCCAGCAGCTTAACAGGGGGACTGCCCCAGCATTTT. It is translated as CASSLTGGLPQHF.

The V gene is TRBV7-9, the J gene TRBJ2-7; 8 positions agree with TRBD1. Germline trimming cut 3 bases from V and 6 bases from J; bases unmatched to any gene: 7. The CDR3 is made up of 14 amino acids. Germline V CDR1 and CDR2: SEHNR, FQNEAQ (reference sequence). For the CDR3, the DNA is TGTGCCAGCAGCTTTGACGGACAGGGCCGCGAGCAGTACTTC. This gives the protein CASSFDGQGREQYF.

The chain recombines TRBV6-5 with TRBJ1-6; 10 bases agree with TRBD1. The CDR3 covers 15 residues. CDR1 is MNHEY, CDR2 SVGAGI, per germline. Germline trimming cut 5 bases from V and 10 bases from J; bases unmatched to any gene: 8. CDR3 loop: CASSTQTGGKSPLHF. CDR3 in DNA: TGTGCCAGCAGTACCCAGACAGGGGGCAAGTCACCCCTCCACTTT.

The chain links TRBV7-9 to TRBJ1-2; 7 bases map to TRBD1. V lost 5 bases, J lost 6 bases, and 12 bases stayed unmatched. Germline CDR1 and CDR2: SEHNR and FQNEAQ (reference sequence). This CDR3 region has 15 residues. The DNA for the CDR3 is TGTGCCAGCAGCCGCCCGGAGGGGGCGATTAATGGCTACACCTTC. Translating it yields CASSRPEGAINGYTF.

Points on this clone: This sample includes further DNA sequences coding for the same CDR3. The chain combines TRBV19 with TRBJ2-5; 7 positions agree with TRBD1. Losses at the gene ends were 7 bases for V and 1 base for J; bases not matched to a gene: 6. The CDR3 covers 14 residues. CDR1 and CDR2 (germline): LNHDA, SQIVND (reference sequence). The CDR3 nucleotides read TGTGCCAGTACCCCTGACAGGGCCCAAGAGACCCAGTACTTC. Its translation is CASTPDRAQETQYF.

This clone is a singleton in its sample. The V gene is TRBV7-9, the J gene TRBJ2-3; possibly TRBD2 for D (6 bases). The germline V gene has CDR1 SEHNR and CDR2 FQNEAQ (reference sequence). The CDR3 sequence is 18 residues long. V gave up 0 bases and J gave up 0 bases, with 16 bases separating them. CDR3 bases: TGTGCCAGCAGCTTAGCGCTCGGAGGGAGAGGGAGCACAGATACGCAGTATTTT. Amino acids: CASSLALGGRGSTDTQYF.

The V and J genes are TRBV6-1 and TRBJ2-1; D gene ambiguous. The CDR3 has 16 amino acids. The V end lost 0 bases, the J end lost 1 base, and 10 bases lay between the germline ends. From germline, CDR1 is MNHNS and CDR2 SASEGT. This chain's CDR3 is CASSEARIVSYNEQFF. In nucleotides, the CDR3 is TGTGCCAGCAGTGAAGCAAGAATAGTTTCCTACAATGAGCAGTTCTTC.

This clone was detected a few times. The rearrangement uses TRBV27 and TRBJ2-7, with unresolved D. The CDR3 totals 13 residues. V lost 0 bases, J lost 2 bases, and 5 bases lay in between. Germline-derived CDR1 and CDR2 are MNHEY and SMNVEV (reference sequence). The CDR3 coding sequence is TGTGCCAGCAGTTTATCCTATACCTACGAGCAGTACTTC. Its translation: CASSLSYTYEQYF.

This clone was recorded once. The chain uses TRBV7-2 and TRBJ2-7, with 9 bases identical to TRBD2. Germline assignment: CDR1 SGHTA and CDR2 FQGNSA. V was clipped by 5 bases and J by 4 bases; unmatched bases: 6. CDR3 length: 14 amino acids. CDR3 sequence (DNA): TGTGCCAGCAGCCCCGCGGGAGGGGGATACGAGCAGTACTTC. This encodes CASSPAGGGYEQYF.

The sample holds a few counts of this clone. V is TRBV10-1 and J is TRBJ2-7; tentatively, D is TRBD1 (6 bases). The germline V gene has CDR1 WNHNN and CDR2 SYGVQD (reference sequence). Trimming took 0 bases from V and 0 from J, leaving 12 bases between them. The CDR3 has 16 residues. CDR3 amino acids: CASSESIGQRSYEQYF. The CDR3 coding sequence is TGCGCCAGCAGTGAGTCAATAGGACAGCGCTCCTACGAGCAGTACTTC.

The V gene is TRBV5-6, the J gene TRBJ2-2, with a tentative D call TRBD2 (6 bases). Trimming shortened V by 5 bases and J by 1 base, and 12 bases separated the two germline ends. From germline, CDR1 is SGHDT and CDR2 YYEEEE. The CDR3 runs to 15 residues. In DNA, the CDR3 is TGTGCCAGCAGACCCCGGAGGGTGAACACCGGGGAGCTGTTTTTT. Residues: CASRPRRVNTGELFF.

The rearrangement links TRBV6-6 to TRBJ2-7, with 7 bases identical to TRBD2. This CDR3 has 15 residues. Germline V gene lookup returns CDR1 MNHNY and CDR2 SVGAGI (reference sequence). V lost 0 bases, J lost 3 bases, and 5 bases stayed unmatched. Written as DNA, the CDR3 is TGTGCCAGCAGTTACTCCACTAGCGTGGACTACGAGCAGTACTTC. Protein: CASSYSTSVDYEQYF.

The rearrangement joins TRBV5-1 to TRBJ1-5; a weak D match, TRBD1 (6 bases). Germline values: CDR1 SGHRS, CDR2 YFSETQ. CDR3 length equals 15 residues. V was shortened by 1 base and J by 0 bases, with 8 bases between the two germline ends. The CDR3 loop is CASSLTGNSNQPQHF. CDR3 DNA: TGCGCCAGCAGCTTGACAGGGAATAGCAATCAGCCCCAGCATTTT.

This clone was counted between two and nine times. The CDR3 nucleotides are TGCGCCAGCAGCCTTGACAGAGCCAGGGGCTACACCTTC. This sequence encodes CASSLDRARGYTF. The chain couples TRBV10-1 to TRBJ1-2; D perhaps matches TRBD1 (5 bases). V was shortened by 6 bases and J by 8 bases, with 16 bases between the two germline ends. Per the germline V gene, CDR1 is WNHNN and CDR2 is SYGVQD (reference sequence). The CDR3 runs to 13 residues.

The chain recombines TRBV2 with TRBJ1-4; tentatively, D is TRBD1 (5 bases). The CDR3 is 15 residues long. Germline lookup yields CDR1 SNHLY and CDR2 FYNNEI. The V and J ends lost 2 bases and 3 bases respectively, with 10 bases between them. This chain's CDR3 is CASSEWGLSNEKLFF. In DNA form, the CDR3 reads TGTGCCAGCAGTGAATGGGGCCTATCTAATGAAAAACTGTTTTTT.

The chain uses TRBV4-1 and TRBJ2-1, with D maybe TRBD1 (5 bases). Germline V lookup: CDR1 MGHRA, CDR2 YSYEKL. The germline V and J ends were trimmed by 2 bases and 9 bases, with 8 bases remaining between them. This CDR3 spans 12 amino acids. The CDR3 reads CASSQPQGEQFF. CDR3 nucleotide sequence: TGCGCCAGCAGCCAACCCCAGGGTGAGCAGTTCTTC.

The V gene is TRBV21-1, the J gene TRBJ2-6; TRBD2, the table's D call, was not compared with the DNA. TRBV21-1 is termed a pseudogene. The CDR3 is made up of 12 amino acids. CDR3 residues: CASSKVTNVLTF. The CDR3 bases are TGTGCCAGCAGCAAAGTAACCAACGTCCTGACTTTC.

The chain links TRBV28 to TRBJ2-5; 11 nucleotides agree with TRBD2. The J call is uncertain, as TRBJ2-7 better fits the DNA end. The CDR3 totals 16 residues. Germline assignment: CDR1 MDHEN and CDR2 SYDVKM. The CDR3 nucleotides read TGTGCCAGCAGTGCCCCCGGGACTAGCGGTACCTACGAGCAGTACTTC. This encodes CASSAPGTSGTYEQYF.

This chain joins TRBV7-8 and TRBJ1-6, with no clear D. The V end was cut by 5 bases, the J end by 10 bases, with 12 bases between. The CDR3 has 13 amino acids. Germline CDR1 and CDR2: SGHVS and FQNEAQ. CDR3 nucleotides: TGTGCCAGCAGCCTCAAGTCCGGGTCACCCCTCCACTTT. Its protein product is CASSLKSGSPLHF.

This clone has only one observation. J is TRBJ2-5 and V is TRBV4-1, with 7 positions matching TRBD1. Judging by the DNA end, TRBJ2-7 fits better; the J call may be wrong. The CDR3 covers 14 residues. Germline assignment: CDR1 MGHRA and CDR2 YSYEKL. DNA for the CDR3: TGCGCCAGCAGCCAAGGCAGGGGGTCCTACGAGCAGTACTTC. It is translated as CASSQGRGSYEQYF.

To note about this clone: Other DNA sequences within the sample encode an identical CDR3. The chain uses TRBV5-1 and TRBJ1-4; D is undetermined. This CDR3 comprises 14 residues. V lost 0 bases to trimming and J lost 4 bases, with 7 bases between them. The germline CDR1 and CDR2 sequences are SGHRS and YFSETQ. The CDR3 DNA follows: TGCGCCAGCAGCTTGGGAGGAGATAATGAAAAACTGTTTTTT. Protein sequence: CASSLGGDNEKLFF.

The chain uses TRBV6-6 and TRBJ1-4; no clear D gene. CDR3 length: 12 amino acids. V lost 8 bases and J lost 2, with 6 bases in between. Germline loops: CDR1 MNHNY, CDR2 SVGAGI (reference sequence). DNA of the CDR3: TGTGCCAGCGGGAGCACTAATGAAAAACTGTTTTTT. The encoded protein is CASGSTNEKLFF.

The chain joins TRBV19 to TRBJ1-5, with D unclear. This CDR3 region has 15 residues. CDR1 is LNHDA and CDR2 is SQIVND in the germline V gene (reference sequence). V shed 0 bases and J shed 5 bases, with 11 bases lying between them. CDR3 sequence (DNA): TGTGCCAGTAGTATAGACGAGGCTTCCTATCAGCCCCAGCATTTT. This gives the protein CASSIDEASYQPQHF.

This chain connects TRBV7-3 to TRBJ1-2, with 8 nucleotides matching TRBD1. From germline, CDR1 is SGHTA and CDR2 FQGTGA. There are 13 residues in the CDR3. With 4 bases clipped from V and 5 bases from J, the junction kept 3 bases outside the gene matches. The CDR3 loop is CASSSGQGYGYTF. CDR3 sequence (DNA): TGTGCCAGCAGCTCAGGACAGGGTTATGGCTACACCTTC.

This clone has only one observation. This chain links TRBV27 with TRBJ1-2, with TRBD1 as a possible D gene (6 bases). Trimming stripped 6 bases from V and 5 bases from J, with 16 bases between. This CDR3 is built from 14 residues. Germline V gives CDR1 MNHEY, CDR2 SMNVEV (reference sequence). The CDR3 loop reads CASRDPGVRYGYTF. The CDR3 DNA reads TGTGCCAGCAGAGATCCAGGGGTGCGGTATGGCTACACCTTC.